These T cell receptor beta chains were read from a single sample in a study of blood T cell repertoires in COVID-19. Only in-frame clones appear in the TCRdb table, and some are missing; sequencing was by immunoSEQ multiplex PCR. The sample yields roughly 40,000 clones, around 80% seen once. The sample consisted of peripheral blood. The receptors stem from a woman of 80 years or more with active or convalescent COVID-19. Each CDR3 is given with its conserved first and last residue. The order of the fields is clone size, V gene, D gene, J gene, CDR3 DNA, CDR3 protein. D genes are given only for firm matches. A clone size is listed for some rows: how often the clone was seen (once, few, many), or a class if it is expanded.

clone size: NA
V gene: TRBV24-1
D gene: NA
J gene: TRBJ2-2
CDR3 DNA: TGTGCCACCCGGGGGGCCGGAAACACCGGGGAGCTGTTTTTT
CDR3 protein: CATRGAGNTGELFF

clone size: NA
V gene: TRBV15
D gene: TRBD1
J gene: TRBJ2-2
CDR3 DNA: TGTGCCACCAGCGAGGACAGGGCGGGCACCGGGGAGCTGTTTTTT
CDR3 protein: CATSEDRAGTGELFF

clone size: once
V gene: TRBV28
D gene: NA
J gene: TRBJ1-2
CDR3 DNA: TGTGCCAGCTACATAAACTATGGCTACACCTTC
CDR3 protein: CASYINYGYTF

clone size: NA
V gene: TRBV6-1
D gene: NA
J gene: TRBJ2-7
CDR3 DNA: TGTGCCAGCAGTGAAGATCCTAGCAGGACCTACGAGCAGTACTTC
CDR3 protein: CASSEDPSRTYEQYF

clone size: NA
V gene: TRBV28
D gene: TRBD1
J gene: TRBJ1-2
CDR3 DNA: TGTGCCAGCAGTTCTACGGGACAGGGCTTAGTGGGCTACACCTTC
CDR3 protein: CASSSTGQGLVGYTF

clone size: NA
V gene: TRBV12-3/TRBV12-4
D gene: NA
J gene: TRBJ2-7
CDR3 DNA: TGTGCCAGCAGTTTCTCCGTAGTGTACGAGCAGTACTTC
CDR3 protein: CASSFSVVYEQYF

clone size: NA
V gene: TRBV7-9
D gene: TRBD2
J gene: TRBJ2-1
CDR3 DNA: TGTGCCAGCAGCTTACAACTAGCGGGAGGCCATGAGCAGTTCTTC
CDR3 protein: CASSLQLAGGHEQFF

clone size: once
V gene: TRBV9
D gene: NA
J gene: TRBJ1-4
CDR3 DNA: TGTGCCAGCAGCGTAGATGGAGTACATGAAAAACTGTTTTTT
CDR3 protein: CASSVDGVHEKLFF

clone size: NA
V gene: TRBV19
D gene: TRBD1
J gene: TRBJ1-2
CDR3 DNA: TGTGCCAGTAGTGGAACCGGGACAGACTGGATTTATGGCTACACCTTC
CDR3 protein: CASSGTGTDWIYGYTF

clone size: NA
V gene: TRBV7-3
D gene: TRBD2
J gene: TRBJ2-3
CDR3 DNA: TGTGCCAGCAGCTTAAGTCCTCTAGCGGGGACTACAGATACGCAGTATTTT
CDR3 protein: CASSLSPLAGTTDTQYF

clone size: NA
V gene: TRBV5-6
D gene: TRBD1
J gene: TRBJ2-7
CDR3 DNA: TGTGCCAGCAGCTCGGGACAGGGGAAGGCCTACGAGCAGTACTTC
CDR3 protein: CASSSGQGKAYEQYF

clone size: NA
V gene: TRBV5-1
D gene: TRBD2
J gene: TRBJ2-2
CDR3 DNA: TGCGCCAGCAGGACGGCTAGCGGGAGCCCCGGGGAGCTGTTTTTT
CDR3 protein: CASRTASGSPGELFF

clone size: NA
V gene: TRBV2
D gene: NA
J gene: TRBJ2-7
CDR3 DNA: TGTGCCAGCACTCAACAGGGAAGTGAGCAGTACTTC
CDR3 protein: CASTQQGSEQYF

clone size: NA
V gene: TRBV15
D gene: TRBD1
J gene: TRBJ2-1
CDR3 DNA: TGTGCCACCAGCAGGGGAAGGACAGGCTCATACAATGAGCAGTTCTTC
CDR3 protein: CATSRGRTGSYNEQFF

clone size: NA
V gene: TRBV10-3
D gene: NA
J gene: TRBJ1-2
CDR3 DNA: TGTGCCATCAGTGCGGAGGGGATAATTCGAGCTAACTATGGCTACACCTTC
CDR3 protein: CAISAEGIIRANYGYTF

clone size: NA
V gene: TRBV5-1
D gene: TRBD1
J gene: TRBJ2-5
CDR3 DNA: TGCGCCAGCAGGGATAGTACAGGGGTTGCAGAGACCCAGTACTTC
CDR3 protein: CASRDSTGVAETQYF

clone size: NA
V gene: TRBV7-2
D gene: TRBD1
J gene: TRBJ2-7
CDR3 DNA: TGTGCCAGCAGCTTGGGTGGGACAGGGGTCTCCGAGCAGTACTTC
CDR3 protein: CASSLGGTGVSEQYF

clone size: NA
V gene: TRBV27
D gene: TRBD1
J gene: TRBJ2-6
CDR3 DNA: TGTGCCAGCAGTTTGGCTCAGGGGGCGCGCGGGGCCAACGTCCTGACTTTC
CDR3 protein: CASSLAQGARGANVLTF

clone size: NA
V gene: TRBV28
D gene: TRBD1
J gene: TRBJ1-1
CDR3 DNA: TGTGCCAGCAGAGGGACAGGGTGGGGCATGAACACTGAAGCTTTCTTT
CDR3 protein: CASRGTGWGMNTEAFF

clone size: NA
V gene: TRBV7-3
D gene: TRBD2
J gene: TRBJ2-3
CDR3 DNA: TGTGCCAGCAGCTCATCCGGGACTAGTGCAACAGATACGCAGTATTTT
CDR3 protein: CASSSSGTSATDTQYF

clone size: NA
V gene: TRBV2
D gene: TRBD1
J gene: TRBJ1-1
CDR3 DNA: TGTGCCACCCAACAGGGGGCGCAGACTGAAGCTTTCTTT
CDR3 protein: CATQQGAQTEAFF

clone size: few
V gene: TRBV6-5
D gene: TRBD2
J gene: TRBJ2-1
CDR3 DNA: TGTGCCAGCAGTTACTCCGGACTAGCGGGAGTGCATGAGCAGTTCTTC
CDR3 protein: CASSYSGLAGVHEQFF

clone size: NA
V gene: TRBV7-2
D gene: TRBD2
J gene: TRBJ2-7
CDR3 DNA: TGTGCCAGCAGCTTAGTCTCTACGGGAGGCGTCCCCTACGAGCAGTACTTC
CDR3 protein: CASSLVSTGGVPYEQYF